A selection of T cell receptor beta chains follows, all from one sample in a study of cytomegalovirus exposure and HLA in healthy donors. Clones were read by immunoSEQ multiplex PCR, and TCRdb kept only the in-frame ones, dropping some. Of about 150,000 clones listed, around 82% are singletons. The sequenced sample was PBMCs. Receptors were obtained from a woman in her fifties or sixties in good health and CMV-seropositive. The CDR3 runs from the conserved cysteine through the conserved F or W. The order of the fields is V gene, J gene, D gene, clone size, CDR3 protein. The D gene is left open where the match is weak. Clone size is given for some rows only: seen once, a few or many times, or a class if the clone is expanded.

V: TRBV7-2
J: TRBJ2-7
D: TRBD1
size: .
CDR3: CASGFSGGYEQYF

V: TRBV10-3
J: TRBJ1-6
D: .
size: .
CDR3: CAISGQGSPLHF

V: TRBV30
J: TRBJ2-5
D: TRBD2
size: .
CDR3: CAWTRTSGQETQYF

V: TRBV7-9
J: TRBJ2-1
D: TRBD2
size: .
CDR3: CASSPPAGVVYNEQFF

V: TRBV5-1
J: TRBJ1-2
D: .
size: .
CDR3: CASSLDRTLVDGYTF

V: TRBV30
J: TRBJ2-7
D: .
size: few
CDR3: CAWSGWGGEQYF

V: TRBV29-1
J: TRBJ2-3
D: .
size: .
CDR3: CSATSRFTDTQYF

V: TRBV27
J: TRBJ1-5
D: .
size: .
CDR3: CASSPFGSQFNLRPQHF

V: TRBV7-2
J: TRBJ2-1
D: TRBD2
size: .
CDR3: CASRLNSGGAGNEQFF

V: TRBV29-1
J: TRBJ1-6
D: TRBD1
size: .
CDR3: CSVRDRADNSPLHF

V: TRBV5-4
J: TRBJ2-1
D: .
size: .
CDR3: CASSVLVSSYNEQFF

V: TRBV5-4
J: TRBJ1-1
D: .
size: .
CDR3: CASSARGGEAFF

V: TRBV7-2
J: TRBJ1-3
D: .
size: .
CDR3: CASSRSSGNTIYF

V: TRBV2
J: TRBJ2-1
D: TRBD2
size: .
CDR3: CASSVLAGVYNEQFF

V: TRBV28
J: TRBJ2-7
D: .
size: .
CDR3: CASSSSYEQYF

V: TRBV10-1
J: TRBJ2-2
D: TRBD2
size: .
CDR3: CASSESSGGLTGELFF

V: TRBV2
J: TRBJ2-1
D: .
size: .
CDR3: CASALGARNEQFF

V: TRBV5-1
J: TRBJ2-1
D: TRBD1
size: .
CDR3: CASSTGQGARYLEFF

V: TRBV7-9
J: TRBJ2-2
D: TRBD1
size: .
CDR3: CASSSQGQAAWTGELFF

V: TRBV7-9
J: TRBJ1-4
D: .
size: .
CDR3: CASSLPGGELFF

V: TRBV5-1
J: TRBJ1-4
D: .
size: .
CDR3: CASSLGRDNEKLFF

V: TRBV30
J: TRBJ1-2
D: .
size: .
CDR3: CAWSVLGRGGYTF

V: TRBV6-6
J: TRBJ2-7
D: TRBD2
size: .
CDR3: CASSQTGGGGTYEQYF

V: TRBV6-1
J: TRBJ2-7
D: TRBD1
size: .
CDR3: CASSKDRDYEQYF

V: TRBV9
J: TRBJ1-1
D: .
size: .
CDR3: CASSVGGQGRGGNTEAFF

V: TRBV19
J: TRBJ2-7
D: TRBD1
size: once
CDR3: CASSSPTGGQGTQYF

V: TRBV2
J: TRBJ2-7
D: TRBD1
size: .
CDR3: CASSGTGLYEQYF

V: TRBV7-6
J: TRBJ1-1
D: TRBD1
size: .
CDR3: CASSNYRQGNTEAFF

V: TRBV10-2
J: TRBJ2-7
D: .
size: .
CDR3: CASSESWPYEQYF

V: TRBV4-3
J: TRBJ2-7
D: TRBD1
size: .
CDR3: CASSIGTVGYYEQYF

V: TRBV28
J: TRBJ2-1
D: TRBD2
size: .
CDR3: CASSVSSGGAVNEQFF

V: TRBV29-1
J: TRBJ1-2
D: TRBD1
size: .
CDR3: CSVDGSYRGHIPHGYTF

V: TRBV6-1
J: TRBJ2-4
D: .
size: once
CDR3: CASRTALAKNIQYF

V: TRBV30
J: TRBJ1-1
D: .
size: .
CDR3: CAWSVGQGHTEAFF

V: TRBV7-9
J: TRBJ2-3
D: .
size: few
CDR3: CASSLVANMGTDTQYF

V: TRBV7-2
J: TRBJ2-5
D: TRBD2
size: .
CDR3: CASSLAAGGGETQYF

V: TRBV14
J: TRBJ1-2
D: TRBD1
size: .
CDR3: CASSQDRQGFNGYTF

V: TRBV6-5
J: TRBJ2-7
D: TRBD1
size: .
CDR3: CASSYSGRGRIEQYF

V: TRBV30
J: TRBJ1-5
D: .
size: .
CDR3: CAWAAGSNQPQHF

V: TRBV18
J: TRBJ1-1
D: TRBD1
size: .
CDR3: CASSRYRVGQGAGGTEAFF

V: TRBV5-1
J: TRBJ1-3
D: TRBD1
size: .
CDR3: CASSLFSGQSSGNTIYF

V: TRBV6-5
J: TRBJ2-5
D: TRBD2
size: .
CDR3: CASSRGGEETQYF

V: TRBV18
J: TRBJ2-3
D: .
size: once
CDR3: CASSYTAGDPSTDTQYF

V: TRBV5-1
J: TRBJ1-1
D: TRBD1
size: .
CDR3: CAASQGDRGHGEAFF

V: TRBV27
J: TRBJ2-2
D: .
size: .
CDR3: CASSHKANTGELFF

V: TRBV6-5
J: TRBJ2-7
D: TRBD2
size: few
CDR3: CASSPGLAGFNEQYF

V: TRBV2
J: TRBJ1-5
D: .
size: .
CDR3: CASSTDGNQPQHF

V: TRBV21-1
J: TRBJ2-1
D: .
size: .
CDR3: CASSSRLRDRGKSYNEQFF

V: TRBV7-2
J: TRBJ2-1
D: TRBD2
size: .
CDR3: CASSSGTSPNEQFF

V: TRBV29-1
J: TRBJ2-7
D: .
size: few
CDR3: CSVGEAYEQYF

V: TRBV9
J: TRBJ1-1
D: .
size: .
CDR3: CGWGLGTTEAFF

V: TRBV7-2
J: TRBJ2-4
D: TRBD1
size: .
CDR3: CASSEQTGGLLAKNIQYF

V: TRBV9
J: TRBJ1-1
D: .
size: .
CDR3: CASSVEHYTEAFF

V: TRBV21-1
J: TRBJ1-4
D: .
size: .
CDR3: CARLRAGFTTNEKLFF